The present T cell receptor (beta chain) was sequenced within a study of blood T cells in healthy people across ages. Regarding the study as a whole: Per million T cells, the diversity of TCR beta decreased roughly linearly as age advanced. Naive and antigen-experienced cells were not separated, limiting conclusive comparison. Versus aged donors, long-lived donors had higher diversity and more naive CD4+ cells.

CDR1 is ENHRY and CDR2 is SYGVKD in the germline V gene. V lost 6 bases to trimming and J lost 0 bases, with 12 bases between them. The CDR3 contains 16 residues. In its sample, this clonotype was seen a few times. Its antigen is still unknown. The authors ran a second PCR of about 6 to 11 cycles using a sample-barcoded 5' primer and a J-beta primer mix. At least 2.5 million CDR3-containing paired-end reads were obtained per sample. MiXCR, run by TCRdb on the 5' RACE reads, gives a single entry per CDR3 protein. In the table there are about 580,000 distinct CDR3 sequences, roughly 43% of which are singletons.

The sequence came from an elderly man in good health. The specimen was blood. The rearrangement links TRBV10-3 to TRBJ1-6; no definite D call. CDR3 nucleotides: TGTGCCATCAGACCCGGATCAAGCTCCTATAATTCACCCCTCCACTTT. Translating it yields CAIRPGSSSYNSPLHF.